These 2 T cell receptor beta chains were all obtained from the same sample, sequenced in a study of tumor and adjacent non-tumor tissue in lung cancer. RNA was extracted from bulk tissue without any cell sorting. This non-tumor lung sample came from over 3 cm beyond the tumor edge. Three rounds of nested PCR, following a modified ARM-PCR protocol, produced the TCRbeta library. Using its own MiXCR run on the multiplex PCR reads, TCRdb lists one record per CDR3 protein. Of tens of thousands of distinct CDR3 sequences listed, roughly two thirds were seen once; the top ten hold around 19%. The specimen was distant non-tumor lung tissue. All receptors derive from a woman in her forties with non-small cell lung cancer.

This chain joins TRBV6-5 and TRBJ2-7, with 7 positions matching TRBD2. Germline-derived CDR1 and CDR2 are MNHEY and SVGAGI. The V and J ends lost 5 bases and 7 bases, in that order; junction bases with no gene match: 14. The CDR3 is 15 residues long. CDR3 amino acids: CASSPGTTVTGEQYF. CDR3 coding DNA: TGTGCCAGCAGTCCTGGGACTACAGTAACGGGAGAGCAGTACTTC.

On this clonotype itself: With a much larger clone just one base away, this may be a read error. The chain carries TRBV5-1 and TRBJ1-6, with a possible D match to TRBD1 (5 bases). The germline gives CDR1 SGHRS, CDR2 YFSETQ. The CDR3 runs 15 residues. The CDR3 loop reads CASSLLSGSNSPLRF. CDR3 nucleotides: TGCGCCAGCAGCTTGCTATCAGGGTCTAATTCACCCCTCCGCTTT.